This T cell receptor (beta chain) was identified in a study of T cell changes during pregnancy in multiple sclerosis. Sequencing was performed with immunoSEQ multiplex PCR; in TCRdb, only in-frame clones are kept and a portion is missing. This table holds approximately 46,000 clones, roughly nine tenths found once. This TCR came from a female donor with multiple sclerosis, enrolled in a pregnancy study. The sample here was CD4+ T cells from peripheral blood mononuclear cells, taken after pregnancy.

CDR3 in amino acids: CAISESAGSLYEQYF. The CDR3 nucleotides are TGTGCCATCAGTGAGTCGGCAGGGTCTTTATACGAGCAGTACTTC. J is TRBJ2-7 and V is TRBV10-3; D is perhaps TRBD1 (5 bases). V was pared by 0 bases and J by 4 bases, with 13 bases between. The germline gives CDR1 ENHRY, CDR2 SYGVKD. This CDR3 contains 15 residues.